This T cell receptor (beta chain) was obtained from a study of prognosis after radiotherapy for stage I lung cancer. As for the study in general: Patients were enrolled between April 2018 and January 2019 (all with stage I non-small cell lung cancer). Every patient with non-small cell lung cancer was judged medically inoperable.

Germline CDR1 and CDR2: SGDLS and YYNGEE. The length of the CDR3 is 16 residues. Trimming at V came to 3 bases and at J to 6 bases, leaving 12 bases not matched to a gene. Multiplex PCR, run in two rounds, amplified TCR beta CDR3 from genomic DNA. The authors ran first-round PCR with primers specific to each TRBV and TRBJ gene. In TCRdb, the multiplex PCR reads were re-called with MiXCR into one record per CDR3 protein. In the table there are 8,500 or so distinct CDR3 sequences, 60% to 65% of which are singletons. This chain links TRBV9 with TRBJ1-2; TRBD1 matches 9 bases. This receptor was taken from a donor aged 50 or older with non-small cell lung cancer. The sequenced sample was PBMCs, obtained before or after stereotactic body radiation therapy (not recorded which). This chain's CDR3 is CASSAIPGQGIDGYTF. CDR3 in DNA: TGTGCCAGCAGCGCGATTCCGGGACAGGGAATCGATGGCTACACCTTC.